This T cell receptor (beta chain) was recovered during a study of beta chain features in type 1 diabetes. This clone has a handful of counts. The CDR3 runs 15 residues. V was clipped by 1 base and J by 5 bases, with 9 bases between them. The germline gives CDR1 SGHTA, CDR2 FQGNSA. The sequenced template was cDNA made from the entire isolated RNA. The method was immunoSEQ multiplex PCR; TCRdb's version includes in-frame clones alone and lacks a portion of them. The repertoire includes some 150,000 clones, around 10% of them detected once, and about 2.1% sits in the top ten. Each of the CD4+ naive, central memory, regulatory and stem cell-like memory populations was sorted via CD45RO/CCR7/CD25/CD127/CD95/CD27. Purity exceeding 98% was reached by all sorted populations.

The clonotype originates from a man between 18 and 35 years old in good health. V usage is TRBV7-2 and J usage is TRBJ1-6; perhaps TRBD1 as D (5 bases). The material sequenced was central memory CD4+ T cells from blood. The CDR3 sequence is CASSLGRVHNSPLHF. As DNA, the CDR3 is TGTGCCAGCAGCTTAGGCAGGGTCCATAATTCACCCCTCCACTTT. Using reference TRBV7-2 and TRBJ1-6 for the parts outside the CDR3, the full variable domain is GAGVSQSPSNKVTEKGKDVELRCDPISGHTALYWYRQSLGQGLEFLIYFQGNSAPDKSGLPSDRFSAERTGGSVSTLTIQRTQQEDSAVYLCASSLGRVHNSPLHFGNGTRLTVT.